Listed here are 9 T cell receptor beta chains from one sample, sequenced in a study of blood T cell repertoires in COVID-19. Repertoires were generated with immunoSEQ multiplex PCR, while TCRdb's copy carries only in-frame clones and drops some. The table has approximately 170,000 clones, roughly 80% seen once. Source material: peripheral blood. The receptors come from a woman aged 65 to 85 with COVID-19, enrolled during active disease.

V usage is TRBV9 and J usage is TRBJ2-3; D possibly corresponds to TRBD2 (5 bases). CDR3 length equals 15 residues. The V and J ends lost 0 bases and 5 bases respectively, with 13 bases between them. Germline V CDR1 and CDR2: SGDLS, YYNGEE. The CDR3 loop is CASSVAGRGQDTQYF. The DNA of the CDR3 is TGTGCCAGCAGCGTAGCCGGGCGCGGGCAAGATACGCAGTATTTT.

V is TRBV28 and J is TRBJ1-2; perhaps TRBD1 as D (5 bases). The germline CDR1 and CDR2 sequences are MDHEN and SYDVKM. The V gene lost 5 bases and the J gene lost 4 bases, with 14 bases spanning the gap. The CDR3 has 14 residues. The CDR3 sequence is CASSPVQGGYGYTF. In DNA form, the CDR3 reads TGTGCCAGCAGTCCTGTGCAGGGAGGCTATGGCTACACCTTC.

This chain links TRBV5-5 with TRBJ1-6; 7 nucleotides match TRBD1. Germline V gene lookup returns CDR1 SGHKS and CDR2 YYEKEE (reference sequence). V was clipped by 4 bases and J by 8 bases; unmatched bases: 6. This CDR3 is 14 amino acids long. The CDR3 loop reads CASSPRGKDSPLHF. CDR3 DNA: TGTGCCAGCAGCCCCAGGGGGAAGGATTCACCCCTCCACTTT. The complete variable domain, with remaining parts taken from reference TRBV5-5 and TRBJ1-6, reads DAGVTQSPTHLIKTRGQQVTLRCSPISGHKSVSWYQQVLGQGPQFIFQYYEKEERGRGNFPDRFSARQFPNYSSELNVNALLLGDSALYLCASSPRGKDSPLHFGNGTRLTVT.

The chain joins TRBV30 to TRBJ2-6, with 9 bases matching TRBD1. Germline CDR1 GTSNPN, CDR2 SVGIG (reference sequence). The CDR3 length is 18 residues. V gave up 2 bases and J gave up 0 bases; unmatched junction bases: 8. Here the CDR3 reads CAWSRRDRALSGANVLTF. CDR3 in DNA: TGTGCCTGGAGTCGTCGGGACAGGGCGCTCTCTGGGGCCAACGTCCTGACTTTC.

The chain carries TRBV2 and TRBJ2-7; 10 bases line up with TRBD2. The CDR3 totals 14 residues. V shed 2 bases, J shed 11 bases, and the junction held 9 bases outside the gene matches. Germline lookup yields CDR1 SNHLY and CDR2 FYNNEI. As DNA, the CDR3 is TGTGCCAGCAGTGAACGGCAGCGGGAGGGCCAGAAGTACTTC. This codes for CASSERQREGQKYF.

The chain recombines TRBV15 with TRBJ2-5; D is possibly TRBD2 (6 bases). V was cut by 2 bases and J by 4 bases, with 17 bases left in between. The CDR3 is 16 amino acids. Looked up from germline, CDR1 is LNHNV and CDR2 is YYDKDF (reference sequence). DNA of the CDR3: TGTGCCACCAGCAGAACCGGGCCAAGGGGAGGAGAGACCCAGTACTTC. It translates to CATSRTGPRGGETQYF. Full variable domain (missing parts from reference TRBV15 and TRBJ2-5): DAMVIQNPRYQVTQFGKPVTLSCSQTLNHNVMYWYQQKSSQAPKLLFHYYDKDFNNEADTPDNFQSRRPNTSFCFLDIRSPGLGDTAMYLCATSRTGPRGGETQYFGPGTRLLVL.

This clone appeared a few times. J is TRBJ1-6 and V is TRBV28, with TRBD1 identical over 7 bases. The V segment lost 6 bases and the J segment 5 bases; nucleotides outside the gene matches: 10. Per the germline V gene, CDR1 is MDHEN and CDR2 is SYDVKM. The CDR3 runs 16 residues. CDR3 nucleotides: TGTGCCAGCAGCAAATCCCCAGGGGGTAATAATTCACCCCTCCACTTT. It specifies CASSKSPGGNNSPLHF.

This clone was seen only once. The chain joins TRBV27 to TRBJ2-7, with TRBD1 identical over 8 bases. The V gene end was trimmed by 3 bases and the J gene end by 4 bases; junction bases not matched to a gene: 8. This CDR3 comprises 15 residues. The germline V gene encodes CDR1 MNHEY and CDR2 SMNVEV (reference sequence). CDR3 amino acids: CASSFAGQGHYEQYF. The DNA for the CDR3 is TGTGCCAGCAGTTTCGCCGGACAGGGCCATTACGAGCAGTACTTC.

The V call is TRBV5-6, the J call TRBJ2-1; TRBD1 aligns across 7 bases. The CDR3 extends over 16 amino acids. Trimming at V came to 4 bases and at J to 1 base, leaving 8 bases not matched to a gene. Germline CDR1 reads SGHDT; CDR2 reads YYEEEE. The CDR3 nucleotides are TGTGCCAGCAGCAAACCGACAGGGAGTTCCTACAATGAGCAGTTCTTC. It encodes CASSKPTGSSYNEQFF.